The present T cell receptor (beta chain) was sequenced within a study of PD-1 blockade in mismatch repair-deficient tumors. Findings of the study overall: Rapid post-treatment expansion, then contraction, generally preceding radiologic response, marked tumor-resident clones.

A few pembrolizumab responders had their TCRs sequenced. The CDR3 has 16 residues. Germline CDR1 MNHEY, CDR2 SVGAGI. V shed 0 bases and J 0 bases; nucleotides not matched to a gene: 4. Regarding this clone: Its antigen is not known.

Repertoires were generated with immunoSEQ multiplex PCR, while TCRdb's copy carries only in-frame clones and drops some. Of about 19,000 clones listed, around 80% were seen once; the top ten hold approximately 1.3%. The chain carries TRBV6-5 and TRBJ1-1, with TRBD1 matching over 7 bases. The specimen comprised PBMCs, sampled 52 weeks after starting pembrolizumab. The source of this sequence is an adult with mismatch repair-deficient cancer. In DNA form, the CDR3 reads TGTGCCAGCAGTTACTCGACAGGGATCGTGAACACTGAAGCTTTCTTT. Encoded protein: CASSYSTGIVNTEAFF.